This entry lists 9 T cell receptor beta chains sequenced from one sample in a study of CXCR3-negative and CXCR3-positive naive CD8 T cells. UMI labels and 5' RACE were used to prepare the TRB cDNA libraries. Reanalyzing the 5' RACE reads, TCRdb keeps one entry per CDR3 protein, without DNA. Its listing shows 70,000 to 95,000 distinct CDR3 sequences. The sample comprised naive CXCR3- CD8+ T cells from blood. Subset defined: CD45RO-CCR7+CD27+CD95- naive CD8+ T cells lacking CXCR3 (TNR3-). These receptors came from a human donor in good health. Some clones in this sample may be carry-over from other donors' samples.

This chain links TRBV29-1 with TRBJ2-7; the TCRdb D gene call, TRBD1, has no DNA to confirm it. This CDR3 comprises 14 residues. Germline V gives CDR1 SQVTM, CDR2 ANQGSEA. The CDR3: CSVESPGVSYEQYF.

This chain links TRBV12-3 or TRBV12-4 with TRBJ1-1. CDR3 length: 15 residues. This chain's CDR3 is CASSYPGRDRGEAFF.

The chain has TRBV7-7 and TRBJ2-2; TCRdb gives TRBD1 as the D gene, but with no DNA this cannot be confirmed. Germline V lookup: CDR1 SSHAT, CDR2 FNYEAQ (reference sequence). The CDR3 totals 13 residues. CDR3 amino acids: CASSPDRSWELFF.

The chain links TRBV27 to TRBJ2-1; the D gene TCRdb calls, TRBD2, cannot be checked with no DNA. CDR3 length: 17 residues. The germline gives CDR1 MNHEY, CDR2 SMNVEV (reference sequence). The CDR3 here is CASSSQRSGFQGHEQFF.

The chain has TRBV6-6 and TRBJ1-1; TCRdb returns TRBD1, unconfirmable since there is no DNA. The CDR3 totals 12 residues. Germline CDR1 MNHNY, CDR2 SVGAGI (reference sequence). The CDR3 loop is CASTGDNREAFF.

The V gene is TRBV27, the J gene TRBJ2-3; the D call from TCRdb, TRBD1, cannot be confirmed without DNA. The germline CDR1 and CDR2 sequences are MNHEY and SMNVEV (reference sequence). The CDR3 loop spans 14 amino acids. CDR3 sequence reads: CASSFQGIGNTQYF.

The gene calls are TRBV7-9 and TRBJ1-1. CDR3 size: 12 residues. Germline V gene sequence: CDR1 SEHNR, CDR2 FQNEAQ (reference sequence). CDR3: CASSFYGTEAFF.

J is TRBJ2-7 and V is TRBV6-5; TCRdb names TRBD2, which stays unverified in the absence of DNA. Per the germline V gene, CDR1 is MNHEY and CDR2 is SVGAGI. The CDR3 extends over 15 amino acids. CDR3 sequence reads: CATRVASGSSYEQYF.

The chain's CDR3 is CSVEMVKLYNEQFF. This rearrangement joins TRBV29-1 to TRBJ2-1. The CDR3 has 14 amino acids. Looked up from germline, CDR1 is SQVTM and CDR2 is ANQGSEA.